A selection of T cell receptor beta chains follows, all from one sample in a study of regulatory T cells in long-lasting Graves disease. TCRdb ran MiXCR on the multiplex PCR reads and lists one entry per CDR3 protein. The sample contains about 470,000 distinct CDR3 sequences, 15% of which appear only once. The sample also formed part of further work on T cells in Graves' hyperthyroidism and ophthalmopathy.

This specimen was peripheral blood mononuclear cells (PBMCs), taken at new diagnosis, from a patient treated with antithyroid drugs. These receptor sequences come from a woman aged 25 to 39 with Graves disease. Both conserved end residues are part of each CDR3. Fields, in order: D gene, V gene, J gene, clone size, CDR3 DNA, CDR3 protein. D genes are given only for firm matches. Not all rows give a size; the values are once, few, many and, for expanded clones, a class.

d_gene: TRBD2; v_gene: TRBV2; j_gene: TRBJ2-7; abundance: many; CDR3nt: TGTGCCTCAGGACCTGACCTCGAGCGGGAGCACGAGCAGTACTTC; CDR3aa: CASGPDLEREHEQYF
d_gene: .; v_gene: TRBV2; j_gene: TRBJ1-5; abundance: many; CDR3nt: TGTGCCAGCAGGACACGGGCGAATCAGCCCCAGCATTTT; CDR3aa: CASRTRANQPQHF
d_gene: .; v_gene: TRBV7-9; j_gene: TRBJ2-1; abundance: few; CDR3nt: TGTGCCAGCAGCTTAGCGCCGTACCCCGTACAGCGTCACCTCGGCCTATACAATGAGCAGTCCTTC; CDR3aa: CASSLAPYPVQRHLGLYNEQSF
d_gene: .; v_gene: TRBV12-3/TRBV12-4; j_gene: TRBJ2-3; abundance: many; CDR3nt: TGTGCCAGCAGTTTACGGTTTAGCGGCCGCACAGATACGCAGTATTTT; CDR3aa: CASSLRFSGRTDTQYF
d_gene: TRBD2; v_gene: TRBV7-6; j_gene: TRBJ2-7; abundance: few; CDR3nt: TGTGCCAGCAGCGAGGGACTAGCGGGTTCCAATGACGAGCAGTACTTC; CDR3aa: CASSEGLAGSNDEQYF
d_gene: TRBD2; v_gene: TRBV20-1; j_gene: TRBJ2-2; abundance: many; CDR3nt: TGCAGTGCTAGAGGGGGGGCTAGCGGGAGTATCGACACCGGGGAGCTGTTTTTT; CDR3aa: CSARGGASGSIDTGELFF
d_gene: .; v_gene: TRBV2; j_gene: TRBJ1-4; abundance: many; CDR3nt: TGTGCCAGCTACCACCCCGAAGGAGGGTCTAATGAAAAACTGTTTTTT; CDR3aa: CASYHPEGGSNEKLFF
d_gene: .; v_gene: TRBV5-1; j_gene: TRBJ2-5; abundance: .; CDR3nt: TGCGCCAGCAGCTTCTACTGGAAGCCGCAAGAGACCCAGTACTTC; CDR3aa: CASSFYWKPQETQYF
d_gene: .; v_gene: TRBV25-1; j_gene: TRBJ2-7; abundance: many; CDR3nt: TGTGCCAGCAGTGGGAGGGGTAGGGGCGGCTACGAGCAGTACTTC; CDR3aa: CASSGRGRGGYEQYF
d_gene: .; v_gene: TRBV9; j_gene: TRBJ1-1; abundance: many; CDR3nt: TGTGCCAGCAGCGTGGGTAAAACTGAAGCTTTCTTT; CDR3aa: CASSVGKTEAFF